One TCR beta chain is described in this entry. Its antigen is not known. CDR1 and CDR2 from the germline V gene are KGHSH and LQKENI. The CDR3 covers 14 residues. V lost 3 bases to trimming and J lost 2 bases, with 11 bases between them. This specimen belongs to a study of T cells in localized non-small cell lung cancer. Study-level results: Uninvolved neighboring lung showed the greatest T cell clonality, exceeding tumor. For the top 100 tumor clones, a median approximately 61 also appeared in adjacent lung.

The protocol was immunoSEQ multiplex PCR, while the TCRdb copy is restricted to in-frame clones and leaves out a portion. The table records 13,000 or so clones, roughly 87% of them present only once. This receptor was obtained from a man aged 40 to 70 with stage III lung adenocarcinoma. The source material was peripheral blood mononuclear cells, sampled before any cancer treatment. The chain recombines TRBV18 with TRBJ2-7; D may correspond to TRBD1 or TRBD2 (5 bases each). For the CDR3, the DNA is TGTGCCAGCTCACCCCGGGACGGGACCTACGAGCAGTACTTC. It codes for CASSPRDGTYEQYF.